The 23 T cell receptor beta chains in this list originate from one sample, sequenced in a study of cytomegalovirus exposure and HLA in healthy donors. PCR involved 60 Vbeta and 13 Jbeta primers. The data were produced by immunoSEQ multiplex PCR, yet TCRdb's version contains in-frame clones alone and is incomplete. This table holds 95,000 to 150,000 clones, 60% to 75% found once. The sample comprised PBMCs. These TCRs come from a woman in her thirties or forties in good health and CMV-seropositive.

The rearrangement links TRBV7-8 to TRBJ2-1, with 12 bases matching TRBD1. The CDR3 length is 15 residues. V lost 5 bases to trimming and J lost 6 bases; unmatched junction nucleotides: 5. Germline assignment: CDR1 SGHVS and CDR2 FQNEAQ. CDR3 bases: TGTGCCAGCAGCGACCGGGACAGGGGGCCCAATGAGCAGTTCTTC. Its translation: CASSDRDRGPNEQFF.

J is TRBJ1-1 and V is TRBV28, with a tentative D call TRBD1 (6 bases). Germline-derived CDR1 and CDR2 are MDHEN and SYDVKM. The CDR3 runs 16 residues. Trimming took 2 bases from V and 5 from J, leaving 18 bases between them. The chain's CDR3 is CASSLHAGGDRTEAFF. CDR3 DNA sequence: TGTGCCAGCAGTTTACACGCGGGGGGCGATCGGACTGAAGCTTTCTTT.

This clone turned up a few times. The chain employs TRBV5-6 and TRBJ2-7, with TRBD2 identical over 8 bases. The CDR3 runs to 13 residues. Germline V gene data show CDR1 as SGHDT and CDR2 as YYEEEE. The J segment lost 3 bases and the V segment lost 4 bases, leaving 3 bases of the junction unmatched. The CDR3 loop is CASSRGTSYEQYF. In DNA form, the CDR3 reads TGTGCCAGCAGCCGCGGGACTAGCTACGAGCAGTACTTC.

The rearrangement uses TRBV5-1 and TRBJ2-7; maybe TRBD1 (6 bases). The V gene's germline CDR1 is SGHRS and CDR2 YFSETQ. There are 14 residues in the CDR3. Trimming left V 4 bases short and J 0 bases short, with 11 bases between. The DNA for the CDR3 is TGCGCCAGCAGCAAGGACAGTAGCTCCTACGAGCAGTACTTC. This gives the protein CASSKDSSSYEQYF.

The chain recombines TRBV13 with TRBJ1-6, with D perhaps TRBD1 (5 bases). This CDR3 spans 14 amino acids. V lost 5 bases to trimming and J lost 7 bases, with 12 bases between them. From germline, CDR1 is PRHDT and CDR2 FYEKMQ (reference sequence). The CDR3 nucleotides are TGTGCCAGCAGCGCAGGGTCCTCGAATTCACCCCTCCACTTT. Its translation is CASSAGSSNSPLHF.

J is TRBJ2-1 and V is TRBV7-9, with 9 nucleotides matching TRBD1. The CDR3 extends over 17 amino acids. Germline lookup yields CDR1 SEHNR and CDR2 FQNEAQ (reference sequence). The ends lost 1 base at V and 13 bases at J; junction bases unmatched: 17. CDR3 coding DNA: TGTGCCAGCAGCTTAGGCCTCTCACAGGGGGCAGTTTCCAGTCAGTTCTTC. It is translated as CASSLGLSQGAVSSQFF. The variable domain in full, with the rest retrieved from reference TRBV7-9 and TRBJ2-1, is DTGVSQNPRHKITKRGQNVTFRCDPISEHNRLYWYRQTLGQGPEFLTYFQNEAQLEKSRLLSDRFSAERPKGSFSTLEIQRTEQGDSAMYLCASSLGLSQGAVSSQFFGPGTRLTVL.

The V gene is TRBV27, the J gene TRBJ2-2, with TRBD1 matching 10 bases. Per the germline V gene, CDR1 is MNHEY and CDR2 is SMNVEV (reference sequence). The V and J ends lost 6 bases and 6 bases, in that order; junction bases with no gene match: 7. There are 15 residues in the CDR3. DNA of the CDR3: TGTGCCAGCAGCCCGGGACAGGGGAGGGCCGGGGAGCTGTTTTTT. It translates to CASSPGQGRAGELFF.

The gene calls are TRBV29-1 and TRBJ2-5, with D hard to call. Germline V lookup: CDR1 SQVTM, CDR2 ANQGSEA. Between the trimmed V and J ends, which lost 0 bases and 7 bases, there was a span of 18 bases. The CDR3 consists of 15 residues. The CDR3 region is CSVEDSGGDHGTQYF. The CDR3 region has the DNA TGCAGCGTTGAAGATTCTGGCGGAGACCATGGGACCCAGTACTTC. The full variable domain, in which reference TRBV29-1 and TRBJ2-5 provide the parts outside the CDR3, is SAVISQKPSRDICQRGTSLTIQCQVDSQVTMMFWYRQQPGQSLTLIATANQGSEATYESGFVIDKFPISRPNLTFSTLTVSNMSPEDSSIYLCSVEDSGGDHGTQYFGPGTRLLVL.

J is TRBJ2-7 and V is TRBV6-1; 10 positions match TRBD1. Germline V gene data show CDR1 as MNHNS and CDR2 as SASEGT. V was pared by 10 bases and J by 5 bases, with 5 bases of the junction left unmatched. The CDR3 has 12 amino acids. CDR3 sequence reads: CATRTGGHEQYF. CDR3 bases: TGTGCCACCCGGACAGGGGGTCACGAGCAGTACTTC.

In this sample, this clone turned up a few times. V and J are TRBV11-2 and TRBJ2-3; D may be TRBD2 (5 bases). V was pared by 6 bases and J by 0 bases, with 13 bases between. CDR3 size: 15 residues. CDR1 is SGHAT and CDR2 is FQNNGV in the germline V gene. DNA of the CDR3: TGTGCCAGCAGTCTCAGCGGTTCTAGCACAGATACGCAGTATTTT. It codes for CASSLSGSSTDTQYF.

In its sample, this clone was seen a few times. The V and J genes are TRBV5-6 and TRBJ2-1; unclear D gene. Germline V gene data show CDR1 as SGHDT and CDR2 as YYEEEE. This CDR3 has 13 amino acids. Trimming cost V 2 bases and J 15 bases, with 18 bases left between them. The CDR3 loop reads CASSLGFPRVGFF. The CDR3 DNA is TGTGCCAGCAGCTTAGGATTCCCCCGGGTAGGGTTCTTC.

The chain combines TRBV27 with TRBJ1-1; TRBD1 is a possible D gene (5 bases). The CDR3 loop spans 14 amino acids. The V end lost 2 bases, the J end lost 6 bases, and 13 bases lay between the germline ends. The V gene's germline CDR1 is MNHEY and CDR2 SMNVEV (reference sequence). The CDR3 bases are TGTGCCAGCAGTTTAAATAGACAGTTTGCTGAAGCTTTCTTT. Protein sequence: CASSLNRQFAEAFF.

CDR3 loop: CASGSGQGFNYGYTF. The CDR3 coding sequence is TGTGCTAGTGGTTCCGGACAGGGATTTAACTATGGCTACACCTTC. V gene TRBV12-5 combines with J gene TRBJ1-2; 8 positions agree with TRBD1. Trimming cost V 4 bases and J 1 base; bases outside gene matches: 5. Germline CDR1 LGHNT, CDR2 FRNRAP. CDR3 length: 15 residues. The full variable domain, its missing parts supplied by reference TRBV12-5 and TRBJ1-2, is DARVTQTPRHKVTEMGQEVTMRCQPILGHNTVFWYRQTMMQGLELLAYFRNRAPLDDSGMPKDRFSAEMPDATLATLKIQPSEPRDSAVYFCASGSGQGFNYGYTFGSGTRLTVV.

The chain uses TRBV4-3 and TRBJ1-2; 8 nucleotides match TRBD1. Germline V CDR1 and CDR2: LGHNA, YSLEER. The CDR3 extends over 18 amino acids. The V and J ends lost 0 bases and 4 bases, in that order; junction bases with no gene match: 13. CDR3 amino acids: CASSQDPYSRGQAYGYTF. CDR3 coding DNA: TGCGCCAGCAGCCAAGACCCATACTCAAGGGGACAGGCCTATGGCTACACCTTC.

V gene TRBV27 combines with J gene TRBJ2-2; the match to TRBD2 covers 15 bases. In germline, CDR1 is MNHEY, CDR2 SMNVEV (reference sequence). The CDR3 length is 19 residues. J gave up 2 bases and V 3 bases, and 7 bases lay outside the gene matches. The CDR3 sequence is CASSFFGTSGRLNTGELFF. Written as DNA, the CDR3 is TGTGCCAGCAGTTTCTTTGGGACTAGCGGGAGGCTAAACACCGGGGAGCTGTTTTTT.

The chain couples TRBV13 to TRBJ1-3; D uncertain. The CDR3 spans 14 residues. The germline V gene has CDR1 PRHDT and CDR2 FYEKMQ (reference sequence). Trimming pared 7 bases from V and 0 bases from J, leaving 10 bases between. CDR3 sequence (DNA): TGTGCCAGCACCCATGGCAGCTCTGGAAACACCATATATTTT. This gives the protein CASTHGSSGNTIYF.

This clone was picked up a small number of times. The rearrangement links TRBV6-1 to TRBJ1-5; the D gene is possibly TRBD1 (5 bases). V lost 4 bases and J 2 bases, leaving 9 bases between the germline ends. This CDR3 region has 14 residues. From germline, CDR1 is MNHNS and CDR2 SASEGT. In nucleotides, the CDR3 is TGTGCCAGCAGTGGGGGGGAAGGCAATCAGCCCCAGCATTTT. Its protein is CASSGGEGNQPQHF.

This clone was seen once. The chain carries TRBV9 and TRBJ2-3; weak D call: TRBD1 (6 bases). The CDR3 runs 16 residues. Trimming shortened V by 0 bases and J by 1 base, and 12 bases separated the two germline ends. From germline, CDR1 is SGDLS and CDR2 YYNGEE. The DNA for the CDR3 is TGTGCCAGCAGCGTAGAACAGGGCTGGGGCACAGATACGCAGTATTTT. It translates to CASSVEQGWGTDTQYF.

CDR3 nucleotide sequence: TGTGCCAGCAGCTCCTTCCGACAGGGAAATGAGCAGTTCTTC. Encoded protein: CASSSFRQGNEQFF. The chain employs TRBV7-6 and TRBJ2-1, with 7 positions matching TRBD1. CDR3 length: 14 amino acids. The germline CDR1 and CDR2 sequences are SGHVS and FNYEAQ. V gave up 4 bases and J gave up 7 bases; unmatched junction bases: 7.

The V and J genes are TRBV9 and TRBJ2-1; TRBD2 agrees at 8 bases. This CDR3 is 16 amino acids long. Germline CDR1 and CDR2: SGDLS and YYNGEE. V was clipped by 4 bases and J by 9 bases; unmatched bases: 15. As DNA, the CDR3 is TGTGCCAGCAGCCTGAGCGGGGGCCTCCCTAGCGGTGAGCAGTTCTTC. This translates into CASSLSGGLPSGEQFF.

This clone was counted only a few times. The gene calls are TRBV18 and TRBJ2-7; D uncertain. Germline CDR1 KGHSH, CDR2 LQKENI. The CDR3 extends over 13 amino acids. The V gene lost 3 bases and the J gene lost 1 base, with 7 bases spanning the gap. The CDR3 coding sequence is TGTGCCAGCTCACCGGCGGCTTCCTACGAGCAGTACTTC. Translation gives CASSPAASYEQYF. Based on the CDR3 plus reference TRBV18 and TRBJ2-7, the full variable domain is NAGVMQNPRHLVRRRGQEARLRCSPMKGHSHVYWYRQLPEEGLKFMVYLQKENIIDESGMPKERFSAEFPKEGPSILRIQQVVRGDSAAYFCASSPAASYEQYFGPGTRLTVT.

The rearrangement uses TRBV5-1 and TRBJ1-3, with a weak D call TRBD1 (6 bases). Germline values: CDR1 SGHRS, CDR2 YFSETQ. This CDR3 contains 16 residues. V was cut by 4 bases and J by 3 bases, with 17 bases left in between. Written as DNA, the CDR3 is TGCGCCAGCAGCCCCGACCCACAGGGAAGTGGAAACACCATATATTTT. It codes for CASSPDPQGSGNTIYF.

This clone was observed a handful of times. This sequence joins TRBV18 and TRBJ1-1; D may be TRBD1 (6 bases). Trimming took 5 bases from V and 1 from J, leaving 14 bases between them. CDR1 and CDR2 (germline): KGHSH, LQKENI. CDR3 length: 15 residues. The CDR3 sequence: CASSTRTVTNTEAFF. The CDR3, as DNA: TGTGCCAGCTCAACGAGGACAGTCACGAACACTGAAGCTTTCTTT.